This T cell receptor beta chain emerged from a study of T-cell memory formation after mild COVID-19. Study context: TCR clusters largely stayed donor specific.

5'RACE, which relied on constant-segment primers, yielded TCR alpha and TCR beta cDNA libraries carrying sample barcodes and UMIs. In TCRdb, the 5' RACE reads were re-called with MiXCR into one record per CDR3 protein. The sample has some 320,000 distinct CDR3 sequences, roughly an eighth seen once; the top ten hold under 25%. After removal of 1 base from V and 5 bases from J, the junction contained 7 bases not matched to a gene. Germline V gene sequence: CDR1 SGDLS, CDR2 YYNGEE. The CDR3 has 16 residues. The study's findings and limits: Chiefly within CM and EM were the contracting CD4+ clones; CD8+ ones were within EMRA.

Note on this clonotype: Antigen: not known.

Sequencing used PBMCs or a T cell subset sorted from them (not recorded which). The rearrangement uses TRBV9 and TRBJ2-5, with 11 bases matching TRBD2. The source of this sequence is a young man who had mild COVID-19 (a few samples of this study predate the infection). Cell type and time point are not known. The DNA of the CDR3 is TGTGCCAGCAGCGTAAGTCCGACTAGCGGGGAGGAGACCCAGTACTTC. Its protein is CASSVSPTSGEETQYF.